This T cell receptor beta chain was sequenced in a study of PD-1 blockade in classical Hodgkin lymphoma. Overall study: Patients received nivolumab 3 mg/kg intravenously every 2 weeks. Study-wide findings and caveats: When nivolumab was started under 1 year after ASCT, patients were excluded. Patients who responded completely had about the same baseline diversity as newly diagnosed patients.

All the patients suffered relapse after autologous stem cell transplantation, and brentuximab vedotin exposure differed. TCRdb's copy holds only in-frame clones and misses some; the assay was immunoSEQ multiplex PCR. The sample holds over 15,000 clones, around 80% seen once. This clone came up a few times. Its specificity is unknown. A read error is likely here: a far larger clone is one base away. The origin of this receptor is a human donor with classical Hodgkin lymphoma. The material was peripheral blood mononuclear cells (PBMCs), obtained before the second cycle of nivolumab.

CDR3 amino acids: CASSLLNQPDTEAFF. CDR3 sequence (DNA): TGTGCCAGCAGCTTGCTTAATCAGCCAGACACTGAAGCTTTCTTT. The chain couples TRBV5-6 to TRBJ1-1, with D hard to call. Trimming took off 1 base at V and 3 bases at J, with 13 bases between the two ends. This CDR3 is 15 amino acids long. Germline V gene sequence: CDR1 SGHDT, CDR2 YYEEEE.